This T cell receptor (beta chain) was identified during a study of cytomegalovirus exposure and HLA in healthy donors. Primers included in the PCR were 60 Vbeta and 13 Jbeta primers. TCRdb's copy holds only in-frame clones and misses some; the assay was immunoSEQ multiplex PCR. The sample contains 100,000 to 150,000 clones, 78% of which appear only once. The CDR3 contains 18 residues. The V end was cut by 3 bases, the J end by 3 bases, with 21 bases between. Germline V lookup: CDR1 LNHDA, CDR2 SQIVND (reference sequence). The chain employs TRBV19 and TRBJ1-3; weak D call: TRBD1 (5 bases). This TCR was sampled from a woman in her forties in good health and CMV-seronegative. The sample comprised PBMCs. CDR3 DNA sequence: TGTGCCAGTAGTATTCAGGCCAGCATGACAGCGAATGGAAACACCATATATTTT. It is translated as CASSIQASMTANGNTIYF.